Each of the 31 T cell receptor beta chains below was sequenced from the same sample in a study of radiotherapy plus CTLA-4 blockade in lung cancer. Produced via immunoSEQ multiplex PCR; TCRdb's table is partial and in-frame only. Among approximately 75,000 clones listed, roughly three quarters were seen once. The sequences come from peripheral blood, collected from a patient treated with radiotherapy plus ipilimumab. These receptors were taken from a human donor with non-small cell lung cancer who had a complete response to radiotherapy plus ipilimumab.

The chain combines TRBV18 with TRBJ1-3; 9 bases map to TRBD1. Germline CDR1 reads KGHSH; CDR2 reads LQKENI. The CDR3 covers 17 residues. J was trimmed by 2 bases and V by 2 bases; bases with no gene match: 7. The CDR3 protein is CASSPAGTGLTGNTIYF. The CDR3 DNA is TGTGCCAGCTCACCAGCCGGGACAGGGCTTACTGGAAACACCATATATTTT.

A word on this clone: Its ends do not fully match the called genes, so a read error is possible. The rearrangement joins TRBV18 to TRBJ1-2; maybe TRBD1 (6 bases). Germline V gives CDR1 KGHSH, CDR2 LQKENI. CDR3 length equals 15 residues. Written as DNA, the CDR3 is TGTGCCAGCTCAACACCATTAACAGGGAACTATGGCTACACCTTC. It specifies CASSTPLTGNYGYTF.

V gene TRBV2 combines with J gene TRBJ2-5; TRBD2 aligns across 10 bases. The CDR3 extends over 16 amino acids. V gave up 6 bases and J gave up 2 bases; unmatched junction bases: 9. CDR1 is SNHLY and CDR2 is FYNNEI in the germline V gene. The CDR3 nucleotides read TGTGCCAGCAGGGGGCAGGGACTAGCGAAACAAGAGACCCAGTACTTC. As protein: CASRGQGLAKQETQYF.

This sequence joins TRBV14 and TRBJ1-2; 7 bases are shared with TRBD1. There are 15 residues in the CDR3. With V trimmed by 4 bases and J by 7 bases, 12 bases remained unmatched. Germline V gene lookup returns CDR1 SGHDN and CDR2 FVKESK. The DNA of the CDR3 is TGTGCCAGCAGCCCCCGACAGGGTTGGGGAGGTGGCTACACCTTC. Residues: CASSPRQGWGGGYTF.

In nucleotides, the CDR3 is TGTGCCAGCAGTTCGAGAGGGACCCTCCCGGGCGGGGAGCTGTTTTTT. Its translation is CASSSRGTLPGGELFF. The chain links TRBV27 to TRBJ2-2, with D perhaps being TRBD1 or TRBD2 (5 bases each). V lost 4 bases to trimming and J lost 7 bases, with 19 bases between them. Germline V gene lookup returns CDR1 MNHEY and CDR2 SMNVEV (reference sequence). The CDR3 is 16 residues long.

This clone was seen only once. The chain links TRBV28 to TRBJ1-1; 9 bases fit TRBD1. The length of the CDR3 is 18 residues. The trim removed 1 base at V and 0 bases at J, leaving 9 bases unmatched. CDR1 and CDR2 (germline): MDHEN, SYDVKM. CDR3 loop: CASSLSTGGRKVNTEAFF. The CDR3 region has the DNA TGTGCCAGCAGTTTATCTACAGGGGGCAGGAAAGTGAACACTGAAGCTTTCTTT.

The chain couples TRBV7-2 to TRBJ2-3, with TRBD2 identical over 10 bases. The germline V gene encodes CDR1 SGHTA and CDR2 FQGNSA. The ends lost 2 bases at V and 2 bases at J; junction bases unmatched: 4. This CDR3 is built from 16 residues. CDR3: CASSLYGTSVTDTQYF. The CDR3 DNA is TGTGCCAGCAGCTTATATGGGACTAGCGTCACAGATACGCAGTATTTT.

This sequence joins TRBV5-1 and TRBJ1-2; TRBD1 matches at 7 bases. V dropped 0 bases and J dropped 4; count of bases not matched to a gene: 3. Germline CDR1 reads SGHRS; CDR2 reads YFSETQ. The length of the CDR3 is 14 residues. In nucleotides, the CDR3 is TGCGCCAGCAGCTTGGGGGACAGAATCTATGGCTACACCTTC. This sequence encodes CASSLGDRIYGYTF.

This clone was found a few times. CDR3 amino acids: CASSLPVYGYTF. CDR3 sequence (DNA): TGTGCCAGCAGCTTACCAGTCTATGGCTACACCTTC. The chain carries TRBV7-9 and TRBJ1-2; D remains unclear. The V end was cut by 2 bases, the J end by 4 bases, with 5 bases between. The CDR3 is 12 amino acids. Germline V gene lookup returns CDR1 SEHNR and CDR2 FQNEAQ (reference sequence).

This sequence joins TRBV27 and TRBJ2-6; 7 bases line up with TRBD1. Germline assignment: CDR1 MNHEY and CDR2 SMNVEV (reference sequence). The ends lost 6 bases at V and 4 bases at J; junction bases unmatched: 6. The CDR3 covers 15 residues. Written as DNA, the CDR3 is TGTGCCAGCAGCAGAACAGGGGCCGGGGCCAACGTCCTGACTTTC. This codes for CASSRTGAGANVLTF.

The chain combines TRBV18 with TRBJ1-2, with a weak D call TRBD1 (6 bases). From germline, CDR1 is KGHSH and CDR2 LQKENI. The CDR3 totals 14 residues. V was shortened by 5 bases and J by 3 bases, with 13 bases between the two germline ends. The CDR3, as DNA: TGTGCCAGCTCAACTAAACAGGGAGACTATGGCTACACCTTC. This translates into CASSTKQGDYGYTF. The entire variable domain, with the rest obtained from reference TRBV18 and TRBJ1-2, is as follows: NAGVMQNPRHLVRRRGQEARLRCSPMKGHSHVYWYRQLPEEGLKFMVYLQKENIIDESGMPKERFSAEFPKEGPSILRIQQVVRGDSAAYFCASSTKQGDYGYTFGSGTRLTVV.

V and J are TRBV9 and TRBJ2-4; 11 bases match TRBD2. CDR1 is SGDLS, CDR2 YYNGEE, per germline. The CDR3 spans 19 residues. After removal of 0 bases from V and 0 bases from J, the junction contained 8 bases not matched to a gene. CDR3: CASSVDSSGGTLAKNIQYF. CDR3 DNA: TGTGCCAGCAGCGTAGACTCTAGCGGGGGGACCCTAGCCAAAAACATTCAGTACTTC.

This clone occurred a few times. Additional DNA sequences in this sample encode the identical CDR3. This chain joins TRBV6-5 and TRBJ1-1, with 8 bases matching TRBD1. CDR3 length equals 14 residues. Germline CDR1 MNHEY, CDR2 SVGAGI. V shed 4 bases and J 5 bases; nucleotides not matched to a gene: 6. The CDR3: CASSSGRGRTEAFF. Here the CDR3 DNA reads TGTGCCAGCAGTTCTGGCAGGGGGCGGACTGAAGCTTTCTTT.

The V call is TRBV11-2, the J call TRBJ1-1; 7 bases are shared with TRBD1. CDR3 length: 15 amino acids. Germline CDR1 reads SGHAT; CDR2 reads FQNNGV. V gave up 4 bases and J gave up 5 bases; unmatched junction bases: 10. The CDR3 region is CASSSHAGGGTEAFF. CDR3 DNA sequence: TGTGCCAGCAGCTCCCACGCAGGGGGAGGTACTGAAGCTTTCTTT.

In its sample, this clone was seen once. The rearrangement joins TRBV30 to TRBJ1-5, with D perhaps matching TRBD1 (6 bases). Trimming pared 4 bases from V and 4 bases from J, leaving 14 bases between. Germline CDR1 reads GTSNPN; CDR2 reads SVGIG (reference sequence). This CDR3 is built from 14 residues. CDR3 in amino acids: CAWTDTQGNQPQHF. In DNA, the CDR3 is TGTGCCTGGACCGACACCCAGGGGAATCAGCCCCAGCATTTT. Based on the CDR3 plus reference TRBV30 and TRBJ1-5, the full variable domain is SQTIHQWPATLVQPVGSPLSLECTVEGTSNPNLYWYRQAAGRGLQLLFYSVGIGQISSEVPQNLSASRPQDRQFILSSKKLLLSDSGFYLCAWTDTQGNQPQHFGDGTRLSIL.

This clone was found a few times. The CDR3 nucleotides are TGTGCCAGCAGCATTGACACAGAGACCCAGTACTTC. Translated: CASSIDTETQYF. The chain combines TRBV5-4 with TRBJ2-5, with D hard to call. The CDR3 is 12 amino acids. Deletions cut 4 bases from V and 4 bases from J, with 8 bases between. Germline loops: CDR1 SGHNT, CDR2 YYREEE (reference sequence). Combining the CDR3 with reference TRBV5-4 and TRBJ2-5 gives the whole variable domain ETGVTQSPTHLIKTRGQQVTLRCSSQSGHNTVSWYQQALGQGPQFIFQYYREEENGRGNFPPRFSGLQFPNYSSELNVNALELDDSALYLCASSIDTETQYFGPGTRLLVL.

The genes are TRBV6-5 and TRBJ1-2, with D hard to call. Germline-derived CDR1 and CDR2 are MNHEY and SVGAGI. The CDR3 is made up of 13 amino acids. The V end was cut by 5 bases, the J end by 7 bases, with 14 bases between. The CDR3 region has the DNA TGTGCCAGCAGTAAACCAGATGGTCGTGGCTACACCTTC. Its protein is CASSKPDGRGYTF.

This clone was seen more than once but under ten times. This chain joins TRBV15 and TRBJ2-1; 8 nucleotides line up with TRBD2. Germline loops: CDR1 LNHNV, CDR2 YYDKDF (reference sequence). Trimming took 0 bases from V and 9 from J; bases not matched to a gene: 7. The CDR3 loop spans 15 amino acids. The CDR3 DNA is TGTGCCACCAGCAGAGAGCGCGGGGGGAGAGGTGAGCAGTTCTTC. Its protein is CATSRERGGRGEQFF.

With regard to this clone: This sample also contains other DNA sequences that code for the same CDR3. The chain couples TRBV30 to TRBJ1-6; D remains ambiguous. Germline V gives CDR1 GTSNPN, CDR2 SVGIG (reference sequence). The CDR3 is 13 amino acids. The V and J ends lost 5 bases and 7 bases respectively, with 12 bases between them. Here the CDR3 reads CAWQRVWNSPLHF. DNA of the CDR3: TGTGCCTGGCAACGGGTGTGGAATTCACCCCTCCACTTT.

The chain combines TRBV10-1 with TRBJ2-1; TRBD1 matches at 11 bases. The ends lost 5 bases at V and 3 bases at J; junction bases unmatched: 3. CDR1 and CDR2 (germline): WNHNN, SYGVQD (reference sequence). The CDR3 is 15 amino acids. The CDR3 sequence: CASSPGQGGYNEQFF. The CDR3 DNA reads as TGCGCCAGCAGTCCGGGACAGGGGGGCTACAATGAGCAGTTCTTC.

A few counts support this clone. The chain employs TRBV10-1 and TRBJ2-7; 10 bases are shared with TRBD2. This CDR3 is built from 10 residues. Looked up from germline, CDR1 is WNHNN and CDR2 is SYGVQD (reference sequence). The CDR3 DNA sequence: TGCGCCAGCAGTAGGGGGACTAGCGACGTC. This translates into CASSRGTSDV.

This chain uses TRBV6-5 with TRBJ2-3, with 10 bases aligning to TRBD2. The CDR3 totals 15 residues. Trimming took 7 bases from V and 4 from J; bases not matched to a gene: 8. From germline, CDR1 is MNHEY and CDR2 SVGAGI. The CDR3 reads CASTLSGRAADTQYF. The CDR3 nucleotides read TGTGCCAGCACTTTAAGCGGGAGGGCCGCAGATACGCAGTATTTT.

The chain is built from TRBV9 and TRBJ1-4; D unresolved. V gave up 4 bases and J gave up 4 bases, with 14 bases separating them. The CDR3 totals 15 residues. The germline V gene encodes CDR1 SGDLS and CDR2 YYNGEE. Here the CDR3 reads CASSPRTGNNEKLFF. In nucleotides, the CDR3 is TGTGCCAGCAGCCCCCGGACGGGTAATAATGAAAAACTGTTTTTT. Using reference TRBV9 and TRBJ1-4 for the parts outside the CDR3, the full variable domain is DSGVTQTPKHLITATGQRVTLRCSPRSGDLSVYWYQQSLDQGLQFLIQYYNGEERAKGNILERFSAQQFPDLHSELNLSSLELGDSALYFCASSPRTGNNEKLFFGSGTQLSVL.

The chain is built from TRBV5-4 and TRBJ1-4; TRBD1 matches at 11 bases. CDR1 and CDR2 (germline): SGHNT, YYREEE (reference sequence). The CDR3 has 14 residues. After removal of 4 bases from V and 8 bases from J, the junction contained 4 bases not matched to a gene. The CDR3 DNA sequence: TGTGCCAGCAGCACCGGGACAGGGGGGGAAAAACTGTTTTTT. The encoded protein is CASSTGTGGEKLFF.

The genes are TRBV9 and TRBJ1-5, with D maybe TRBD1 (6 bases). Looked up from germline, CDR1 is SGDLS and CDR2 is YYNGEE. The CDR3 is made up of 14 amino acids. Trimming stripped 3 bases from V and 7 bases from J, with 14 bases between. The CDR3 loop reads CASSGDRSLQPQHF. In DNA, the CDR3 is TGTGCCAGCAGCGGTGACAGGTCGCTGCAGCCCCAGCATTTT.

This clone was seen more than once but under ten times. The chain is built from TRBV2 and TRBJ2-5, with D unclear. Germline CDR1 SNHLY, CDR2 FYNNEI. V was clipped by 4 bases and J by 1 base, with 7 bases between them. The CDR3 is made up of 13 amino acids. The CDR3 DNA reads as TGTGCCAGCAGTGTGGCACTCCAAGAGACCCAGTACTTC. Protein product: CASSVALQETQYF.

This rearrangement joins TRBV27 to TRBJ1-1; D gene ambiguous. Trimming stripped 2 bases from V and 8 bases from J, with 12 bases between. Germline CDR1 MNHEY, CDR2 SMNVEV (reference sequence). This CDR3 region has 13 residues. CDR3 bases: TGTGCCAGCAGTTTAAACGTCAGGCAGGAAGCTTTCTTT. Residues: CASSLNVRQEAFF.

The chain links TRBV7-2 to TRBJ1-4; 10 nucleotides match TRBD1. Germline CDR1 is SGHTA and CDR2 is FQGNSA. The CDR3 has 16 amino acids. Trimming cost V 0 bases and J 7 bases; bases outside gene matches: 5. CDR3 DNA: TGTGCCAGCAGCTTAGCGAGAGGGACAGGGGCTGAAAAACTGTTTTTT. This codes for CASSLARGTGAEKLFF.

This sequence joins TRBV7-6 and TRBJ2-5; 14 bases are a match to TRBD2. The CDR3 has 16 amino acids. Germline V gene lookup returns CDR1 SGHVS and CDR2 FNYEAQ. The junction had 4 bases not matched to a gene; V was cut back by 5 bases and J by 2 bases. CDR3 loop: CASSPGLAGGQETQYF. The CDR3 DNA is TGTGCCAGCAGCCCTGGACTAGCGGGAGGTCAAGAGACCCAGTACTTC.

The rearrangement links TRBV5-6 to TRBJ2-2; tentative D call: TRBD1 (6 bases). Germline V lookup: CDR1 SGHDT, CDR2 YYEEEE. The CDR3 runs 15 residues. V lost 2 bases and J 3 bases, leaving 11 bases between the germline ends. This CDR3 reads CASSFRGFYTGELFF. DNA of the CDR3: TGTGCCAGCAGCTTCAGGGGTTTTTACACCGGGGAGCTGTTTTTT.

This chain links TRBV21-1 with TRBJ1-2. TRBV21-1 is annotated as a pseudogene. This CDR3 region has 15 residues. The CDR3 loop is CASSKLGLALYGYTF. In DNA form, the CDR3 reads TGTGCCAGCAGCAAACTCGGCCTTGCCCTCTATGGCTACACCTTC.